A selection of T cell receptor beta chains follows, all from one sample in a study of blood T cell repertoires in COVID-19. Sequencing was performed with immunoSEQ multiplex PCR; in TCRdb, only in-frame clones are kept and a portion is missing. The repertoire consists of 260,000 or so clones, with roughly 87% occurring once and the leading ten covering around 0.7%. Material for sequencing was peripheral blood. These TCRs come from a human donor in a cohort sampled during active COVID-19. CDR3s include the opening cysteine and the closing phenylalanine or tryptophan. For some rows the clone size is stated as once, few or many, or as a class when expanded; others skip it.

size | V | CDR3
few | TRBV27 | CASSFQGGISTDTQYF
. | TRBV7-8 | CASSLPSGGVTYEQYF
. | TRBV9 | CASSVGLGYTF
. | TRBV12-3/TRBV12-4 | CASSPSVYGYTF
. | TRBV3-1/TRBV3-2 | CASSPSGGLGEQYF
. | TRBV4-3 | CASSQDRSYEQYF
. | TRBV4-3 | CASSQGSGGRYEQYF
. | TRBV25-1 | CASSDGSDAAYEQYF
. | TRBV15 | CATSRLMTGGNEKLFF
once | TRBV7-2 | CASSLRTGGTGELFF
. | TRBV18 | CASSPRSSGSLGEQYF
. | TRBV21-1 | CASSPPRGGLPGYTF
. | TRBV18 | CASSPGLHTEAFF
once | TRBV7-2 | CASSREGGGGFGNEQFF
. | TRBV28 | CASSQTGGNSLAKNIQYF
. | TRBV11-2 | CASSPRNPGGVGGYEQYF